These 8 T cell receptor beta chains were sequenced from one sample in a study of technical replicates of blood from a few donors. Assay: immunoSEQ multiplex PCR; the TCRdb copy retains only in-frame clones and omits some. Here the sample spans about 68,000 clones, 95% to 98% being singletons. Source material: T cells isolated from PBMCs. Source of these receptors: a human donor in good health.

The chain joins TRBV7-2 to TRBJ1-1; D is unclear. Germline loops: CDR1 SGHTA, CDR2 FQGNSA. This CDR3 has 14 residues. The ends were cut back, 5 bases at V and 5 bases at J, with 15 bases in the middle. The CDR3 coding sequence is TGTGCCAGCAGCCCCTACGTTACGAAGACTGAAGCTTTCTTT. Its translation: CASSPYVTKTEAFF.

This chain links TRBV27 with TRBJ1-4; D not certain. Trimming cost V 4 bases and J 6 bases, with 12 bases left between them. The CDR3 has 14 residues. Germline V lookup: CDR1 MNHEY, CDR2 SMNVEV (reference sequence). As DNA, the CDR3 is TGTGCCAGCAGTTCCGCCGGGTCCTATGAAAAACTGTTTTTT. This gives the protein CASSSAGSYEKLFF. Based on the CDR3 plus reference TRBV27 and TRBJ1-4, the full variable domain is EAQVTQNPRYLITVTGKKLTVTCSQNMNHEYMSWYRQDPGLGLRQIYYSMNVEVTDKGDVPEGYKVSRKEKRNFPLILESPSPNQTSLYFCASSSAGSYEKLFFGSGTQLSVL.

The chain combines TRBV7-7 with TRBJ2-5, with TRBD2 matching 9 bases. The V segment lost 7 bases and the J segment 5 bases; nucleotides outside the gene matches: 8. The CDR3 is 14 residues long. Per the germline V gene, CDR1 is SSHAT and CDR2 is FNYEAQ (reference sequence). This CDR3 reads CASMRREGEETQYF. CDR3 nucleotide sequence: TGTGCCAGCATGAGGCGGGAGGGCGAGGAGACCCAGTACTTC. Full variable domain (remainder filled in from reference TRBV7-7 and TRBJ2-5): GAGVSQSPRYKVTKRGQDVTLRCDPISSHATLYWYQQALGQGPEFLTYFNYEAQPDKSGLPSDRFSAERPEGSISTLTIQRTEQRDSAMYRCASMRREGEETQYFGPGTRLLVL.

The gene calls are TRBV5-6 and TRBJ1-1; 12 nucleotides agree with TRBD1. The CDR3 consists of 14 residues. V was pared by 3 bases and J by 3 bases, with 0 bases of the junction left unmatched. The germline gives CDR1 SGHDT, CDR2 YYEEEE. CDR3 loop: CASSWDRGHTEAFF. Written as DNA, the CDR3 is TGTGCCAGCAGCTGGGACAGGGGGCACACTGAAGCTTTCTTT.

V usage is TRBV5-4 and J usage is TRBJ1-2; 10 nucleotides agree with TRBD1. Germline V gene data show CDR1 as SGHNT and CDR2 as YYREEE (reference sequence). This CDR3 is 15 amino acids long. V shed 0 bases and J 6 bases; nucleotides not matched to a gene: 5. The CDR3 region has the DNA TGTGCCAGCAGCTTGGACTCAGGACAGGGGGATGGCTACACCTTC. Translation: CASSLDSGQGDGYTF.

The V call is TRBV19, the J call TRBJ1-5; the match to TRBD1 covers 10 bases. Trimming at V came to 3 bases and at J to 4 bases, leaving 0 bases not matched to a gene. CDR1 is LNHDA and CDR2 is SQIVND in the germline V gene (reference sequence). The CDR3 has 14 amino acids. DNA for the CDR3: TGTGCCAGTAGTATGGGACAGGGGAATCAGCCCCAGCATTTT. Its translation is CASSMGQGNQPQHF.

This clone is a singleton in its sample. This sequence joins TRBV19 and TRBJ1-1; TRBD1 agrees at 8 bases. The germline V gene encodes CDR1 LNHDA and CDR2 SQIVND (reference sequence). This CDR3 region has 15 residues. J was trimmed by 4 bases and V by 4 bases; bases with no gene match: 8. The CDR3 reads CASSRGQGRFTEAFF. For the CDR3, the DNA is TGTGCCAGTAGTAGAGGACAGGGTAGGTTCACTGAAGCTTTCTTT.

The chain employs TRBV6-6 and TRBJ1-4; TRBD1 is a possible D gene (6 bases). V gave up 6 bases and J gave up 8 bases, with 19 bases separating them. CDR1 is MNHNY and CDR2 is SVGAGI in the germline V gene (reference sequence). The CDR3 length is 15 residues. CDR3 sequence: CASRSSGVSFEKLFF. CDR3 coding DNA: TGTGCCAGCAGATCCTCAGGGGTATCGTTCGAAAAACTGTTTTTT.